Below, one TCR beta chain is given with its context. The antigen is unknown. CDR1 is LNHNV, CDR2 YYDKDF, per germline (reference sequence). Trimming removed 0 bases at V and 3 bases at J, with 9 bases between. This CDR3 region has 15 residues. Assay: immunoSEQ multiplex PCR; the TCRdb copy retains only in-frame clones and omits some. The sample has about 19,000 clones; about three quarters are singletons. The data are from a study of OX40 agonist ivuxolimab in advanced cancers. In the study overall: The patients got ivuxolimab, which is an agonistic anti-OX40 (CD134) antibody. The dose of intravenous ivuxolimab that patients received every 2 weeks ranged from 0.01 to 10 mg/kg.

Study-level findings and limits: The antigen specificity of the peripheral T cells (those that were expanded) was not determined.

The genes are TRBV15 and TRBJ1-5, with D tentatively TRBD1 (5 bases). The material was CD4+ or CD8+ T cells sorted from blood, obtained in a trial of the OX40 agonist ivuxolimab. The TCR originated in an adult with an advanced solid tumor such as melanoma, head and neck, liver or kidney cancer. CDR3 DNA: TGTGCCACCAGCAGAGATGCAGGGTTCAATCAGCCCCAGCATTTT. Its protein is CATSRDAGFNQPQHF.